This T cell receptor (beta chain) was identified during a study of T cell repertoires in cytomegalovirus infection. Each CDR3 protein gets one entry after TCRdb re-called the reads with MiXCR. This sample carries some 900,000 distinct CDR3 sequences, approximately 30% of them seen once, and the ten largest clones take approximately 13%. The V and J ends lost 5 bases and 2 bases respectively, with 7 bases between them. This CDR3 contains 12 residues. This clonotype was observed a handful of times. Antigen specificity is unknown. J is TRBJ2-7 and V is TRBV12-3 or TRBV12-4, with no clear D. The clonotype comes from a human donor in good health (CMV status not recorded). Some clones in this sample may be carry-over from other donors' samples. The starting material was cultured CD8+ T cells from PBMCs, obtained from culture after CMV antigen stimulation. The CDR3 loop is CASSQLPYEQYF. In DNA, the CDR3 is TGTGCCAGCAGTCAACTGCCCTACGAGCAGTACTTC.